The next 19 T cell receptor beta chains were all read from a single sample in a study of OX40 agonist ivuxolimab in advanced cancers. TCRdb keeps only in-frame clones here, not all; method: immunoSEQ multiplex PCR. The sample comprises approximately 35,000 clones, approximately 80% of which are singletons, and 11% rests with the top ten. The sample was CD4+ or CD8+ T cells sorted from blood, taken in a trial of the OX40 agonist ivuxolimab. The receptors originated from an adult with an advanced solid tumor such as melanoma, head and neck, liver or kidney cancer.

This sequence joins TRBV29-1 and TRBJ1-3; D call uncertain. Germline-derived CDR1 and CDR2 are SQVTM and ANQGSEA. The CDR3 covers 14 residues. V lost 0 bases and J 0 bases, leaving 6 bases between the germline ends. CDR3 loop: CSVEDADSGNTIYF. CDR3 in DNA: TGCAGCGTTGAAGATGCAGACTCTGGAAACACCATATATTTT.

This rearrangement joins TRBV30 to TRBJ2-5, with D maybe TRBD1 (6 bases). Trimming stripped 8 bases from V and 3 bases from J, with 16 bases between. This CDR3 has 13 amino acids. The germline V gene has CDR1 GTSNPN and CDR2 SVGIG (reference sequence). CDR3: CARTTGLEETQYF. The DNA for the CDR3 is TGTGCCCGGACCACAGGGTTGGAAGAGACCCAGTACTTC.

This chain connects TRBV7-9 to TRBJ1-4, with 8 bases fitting TRBD1. This CDR3 has 14 amino acids. V trimming: 5 bases; J trimming: 2 bases; junction bases outside the gene matches: 1. The germline V gene encodes CDR1 SEHNR and CDR2 FQNEAQ (reference sequence). The CDR3 DNA reads as TGTGCCAGCAGCCGGGACAGGACTAATGAAAAACTGTTTTTT. Protein product: CASSRDRTNEKLFF.

By sample fraction, this clone is medium-sized. The chain is built from TRBV7-9 and TRBJ1-6; 9 bases align to TRBD1. Germline values: CDR1 SEHNR, CDR2 FQNEAQ (reference sequence). The length of the CDR3 is 17 residues. Trimming removed 3 bases from V and 9 bases from J; junction bases left unmatched: 12. The CDR3: CASSFHEIQGARSPLHF. The CDR3, as DNA: TGTGCCAGCAGCTTTCATGAGATACAGGGGGCGCGTTCACCCCTCCACTTT.

The chain has TRBV19 and TRBJ1-4; perhaps TRBD1 as D (5 bases). Germline V gives CDR1 LNHDA, CDR2 SQIVND (reference sequence). CDR3 length: 13 amino acids. V lost 7 bases, J lost 6 bases, and 12 bases lay in between. This chain's CDR3 is CASKQEGDEKLFF. CDR3 DNA sequence: TGTGCCAGTAAACAGGAAGGGGATGAAAAACTGTTTTTT.

In DNA, the CDR3 is TGCGCCAGCAGCCGCCCGGGACTAGCGGGGGGCAACTCCTACGAGCAGTACTTC. This codes for CASSRPGLAGGNSYEQYF. The gene calls are TRBV4-1 and TRBJ2-7, with 15 bases matching TRBD2. CDR3 length: 18 residues. V was clipped by 4 bases and J by 0 bases; unmatched bases: 7. Germline V lookup: CDR1 MGHRA, CDR2 YSYEKL.

This clone was observed once. The chain joins TRBV28 to TRBJ2-2, with D uncertain. The germline gives CDR1 MDHEN, CDR2 SYDVKM. CDR3 length equals 16 residues. V was trimmed by 7 bases and J by 4 bases, leaving 19 bases between them. Here the CDR3 DNA reads TGTGCCAGCAATACGCAGGAGACGCGAGGCACCGGGGAGCTGTTTTTT. Its translation is CASNTQETRGTGELFF.

Concerning this clone: The DNA is omitted, as the CDR3 cannot be located on it reliably, and the CDR3 follows TCRdb's listing. The V and J genes are TRBV14 and TRBJ1-2; the D segment call TRBD1 is taken from the table without a DNA check. Counting both end residues, the CDR3 totals 15 amino acids. Germline V gives CDR1 SGHDN, CDR2 FVKESK. The chain's CDR3 is CASSQGVFWQGGYTF.

The chain carries TRBV19 and TRBJ2-5, with 7 bases identical to TRBD2. Trimming removed 6 bases from V and 7 bases from J; junction bases left unmatched: 5. The CDR3 is made up of 12 amino acids. Germline V CDR1 and CDR2: LNHDA, SQIVND (reference sequence). For the CDR3, the DNA is TGTGCCAGTAGCCGCTCGGGGGGGACCCAGTACTTC. As protein: CASSRSGGTQYF.

The gene calls are TRBV11-2 and TRBJ1-3, with D unresolved. The V and J ends lost 5 bases and 0 bases respectively, with 8 bases between them. The germline V gene has CDR1 SGHAT and CDR2 FQNNGV. The CDR3 has 14 residues. This chain's CDR3 is CASSPWGSGNTIYF. DNA of the CDR3: TGTGCCAGCAGCCCGTGGGGCTCTGGAAACACCATATATTTT.

On this clone itself: No DNA is shown, since the ends of the CDR3 on it are uncertain; the CDR3 is the one TCRdb lists. The CDR3 here is CASSSSTGGQETQYF. V gene TRBV27 combines with J gene TRBJ2-5; TRBD1 was called by the table and not checked on the DNA. Counting both end residues, the CDR3 totals 15 amino acids. Germline-derived CDR1 and CDR2 are MNHEY and SMNVEV (reference sequence).

This chain links TRBV28 with TRBJ1-1, with 9 nucleotides matching TRBD1. V lost 6 bases to trimming and J lost 0 bases; unmatched junction nucleotides: 2. The CDR3 covers 14 residues. Germline CDR1 is MDHEN and CDR2 is SYDVKM. The CDR3 DNA follows: TGTGCCAGCAGGGGACAGGGTTTGAACACTGAAGCTTTCTTT. This translates into CASRGQGLNTEAFF.

The chain carries TRBV6-1 and TRBJ2-1; 12 bases agree with TRBD2. Germline assignment: CDR1 MNHNS and CDR2 SASEGT. The trim removed 8 bases at V and 3 bases at J, leaving 2 bases unmatched. The CDR3 totals 14 residues. The CDR3 DNA follows: TGTGCCAGCCGGACTAGCGGGGACTACAATGAGCAGTTCTTC. It encodes CASRTSGDYNEQFF.

This clone is medium-sized (0.01 to 0.1%) in the sample. This chain joins TRBV10-3 and TRBJ1-1; the D gene is possibly TRBD1 (6 bases). CDR3 length equals 14 residues. V was cut by 5 bases and J by 1 base, with 11 bases left in between. Germline V CDR1 and CDR2: ENHRY, SYGVKD. The CDR3 DNA reads as TGTGCCATCAGTTCCGACAGGCCGAACACTGAAGCTTTCTTT. Encoded protein: CAISSDRPNTEAFF.

The rearrangement uses TRBV10-2 and TRBJ2-7, with D uncertain. The CDR3 is made up of 13 amino acids. Germline V CDR1 and CDR2: WSHSY, SAAADI. Trimming removed 1 base at V and 3 bases at J, with 7 bases between. CDR3 loop: CASSELASYEQYF. The CDR3 region has the DNA TGCGCCAGCAGTGAGTTAGCTAGCTACGAGCAGTACTTC.

In this sample, this clone turned up once. The chain combines TRBV7-9 with TRBJ2-7; D uncertain. CDR3 length equals 15 residues. Germline CDR1 SEHNR, CDR2 FQNEAQ (reference sequence). The V and J ends lost 1 base and 7 bases respectively, with 17 bases between them. DNA for the CDR3: TGTGCCAGCAGCTTAGTCCTTATAGGAGCTGAAGAGCAGTACTTC. This sequence encodes CASSLVLIGAEEQYF.

The chain is built from TRBV7-9 and TRBJ2-7; 9 bases match TRBD1. This CDR3 comprises 15 residues. V was pared by 5 bases and J by 5 bases, with 10 bases of the junction left unmatched. The germline V gene has CDR1 SEHNR and CDR2 FQNEAQ (reference sequence). The CDR3 DNA sequence: TGTGCCAGCAGCGCCCGGGACAGGGATGCACACGAGCAGTACTTC. It encodes CASSARDRDAHEQYF. Filled out from reference TRBV7-9 and TRBJ2-7, the complete variable domain reads DTGVSQNPRHKITKRGQNVTFRCDPISEHNRLYWYRQTLGQGPEFLTYFQNEAQLEKSRLLSDRFSAERPKGSFSTLEIQRTEQGDSAMYLCASSARDRDAHEQYFGPGTRLTVT.

The V gene is TRBV4-1, the J gene TRBJ1-5, with TRBD1 matching over 7 bases. The CDR3 covers 17 residues. The germline gives CDR1 MGHRA, CDR2 YSYEKL. V lost 1 base, J lost 7 bases, and 13 bases stayed unmatched. CDR3 loop: CASSQGPTGASGQPQHF. CDR3 DNA sequence: TGCGCCAGCAGCCAAGGACCCACAGGGGCCTCGGGACAGCCCCAGCATTTT.

The chain uses TRBV2 and TRBJ1-5, with D uncertain. The CDR3 spans 13 residues. V lost 5 bases, J lost 6 bases, and 11 bases lay in between. CDR1 is SNHLY and CDR2 is FYNNEI in the germline V gene. CDR3 nucleotide sequence: TGTGCCAGCAGTAGTTTAGTGGGTCAGCCCCAGCATTTT. Translated, it gives CASSSLVGQPQHF.